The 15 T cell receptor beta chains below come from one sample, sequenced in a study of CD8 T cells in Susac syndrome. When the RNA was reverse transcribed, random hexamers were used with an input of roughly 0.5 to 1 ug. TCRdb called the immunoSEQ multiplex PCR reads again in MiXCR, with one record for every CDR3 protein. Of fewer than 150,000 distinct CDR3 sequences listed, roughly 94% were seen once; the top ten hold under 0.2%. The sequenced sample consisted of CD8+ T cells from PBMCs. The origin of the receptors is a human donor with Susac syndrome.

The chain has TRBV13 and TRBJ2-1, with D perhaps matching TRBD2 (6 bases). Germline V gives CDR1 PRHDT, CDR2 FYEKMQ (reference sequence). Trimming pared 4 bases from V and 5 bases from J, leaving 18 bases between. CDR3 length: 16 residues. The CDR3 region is CASSSPTAGRDNEQFF. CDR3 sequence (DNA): TGTGCCAGCAGCTCCCCGACAGCGGGTCGGGACAATGAGCAGTTCTTC.

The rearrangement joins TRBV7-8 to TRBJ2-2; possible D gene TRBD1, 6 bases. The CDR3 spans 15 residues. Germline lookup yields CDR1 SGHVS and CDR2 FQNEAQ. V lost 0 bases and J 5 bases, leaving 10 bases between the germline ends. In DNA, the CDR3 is TGTGCCAGCAGCTTAGCGAGGACAGTTACCGGGGAGCTGTTTTTT. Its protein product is CASSLARTVTGELFF.

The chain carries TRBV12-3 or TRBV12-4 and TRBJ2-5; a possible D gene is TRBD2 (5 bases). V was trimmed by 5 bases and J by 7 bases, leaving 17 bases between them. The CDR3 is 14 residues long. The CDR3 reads CASSDARDFGTQYF. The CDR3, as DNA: TGTGCCAGCAGTGACGCACGGGATTTCGGGACCCAGTACTTC.

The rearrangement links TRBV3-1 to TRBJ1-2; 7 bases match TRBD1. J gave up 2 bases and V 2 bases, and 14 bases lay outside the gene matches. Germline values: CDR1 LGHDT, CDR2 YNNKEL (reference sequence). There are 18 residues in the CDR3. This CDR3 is CASSQLNLGTVHNYGYTF. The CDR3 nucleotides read TGTGCCAGCAGCCAATTAAACCTAGGGACAGTCCACAACTATGGCTACACCTTC. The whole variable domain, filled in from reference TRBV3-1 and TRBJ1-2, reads DTAVSQTPKYLVTQMGNDKSIKCEQNLGHDTMYWYKQDSKKFLKIMFSYNNKELIINETVPNRFSPKSPDKAHLNLHINSLELGDSAVYFCASSQLNLGTVHNYGYTFGSGTRLTVV.

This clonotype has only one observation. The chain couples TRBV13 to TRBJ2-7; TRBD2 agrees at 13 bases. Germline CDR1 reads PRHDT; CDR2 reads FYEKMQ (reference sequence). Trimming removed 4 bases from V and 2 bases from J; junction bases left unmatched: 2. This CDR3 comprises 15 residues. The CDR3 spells CASSSGTSGAYEQYF. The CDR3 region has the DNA TGTGCCAGCAGCTCCGGGACTAGCGGGGCCTACGAGCAGTACTTC.

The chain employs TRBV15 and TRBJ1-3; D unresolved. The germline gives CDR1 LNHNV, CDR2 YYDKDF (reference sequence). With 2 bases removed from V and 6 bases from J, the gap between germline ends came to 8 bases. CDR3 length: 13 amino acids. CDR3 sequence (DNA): TGTGCCACCAGCAGAATAAAGGAAAACACCATATATTTT. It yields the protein CATSRIKENTIYF. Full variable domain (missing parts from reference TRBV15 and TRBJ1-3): DAMVIQNPRYQVTQFGKPVTLSCSQTLNHNVMYWYQQKSSQAPKLLFHYYDKDFNNEADTPDNFQSRRPNTSFCFLDIRSPGLGDTAMYLCATSRIKENTIYFGEGSWLTVV.

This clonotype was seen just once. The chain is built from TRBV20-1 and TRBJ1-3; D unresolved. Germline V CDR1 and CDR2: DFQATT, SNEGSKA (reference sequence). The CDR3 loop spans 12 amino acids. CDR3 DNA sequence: TGCAGCACTCCCCCCTCTGGAAACACCATATATTTT. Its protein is CSTPPSGNTIYF.

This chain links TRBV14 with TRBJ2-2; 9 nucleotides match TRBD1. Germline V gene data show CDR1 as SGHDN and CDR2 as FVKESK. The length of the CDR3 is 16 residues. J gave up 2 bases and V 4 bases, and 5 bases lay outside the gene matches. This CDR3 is CASSLRGQGNTGELFF. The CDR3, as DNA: TGTGCCAGCAGCCTCCGGGGACAGGGAAACACCGGGGAGCTGTTTTTT.

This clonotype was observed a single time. CDR3 loop: CASRQTSGSVDEQFF. DNA of the CDR3: TGTGCCAGTAGACAGACTAGCGGGAGTGTGGATGAGCAGTTCTTC. The rearrangement uses TRBV19 and TRBJ2-1; 12 bases match TRBD2. This CDR3 is built from 15 residues. Looked up from germline, CDR1 is LNHDA and CDR2 is SQIVND (reference sequence). The ends lost 6 bases at V and 8 bases at J; junction bases unmatched: 8.

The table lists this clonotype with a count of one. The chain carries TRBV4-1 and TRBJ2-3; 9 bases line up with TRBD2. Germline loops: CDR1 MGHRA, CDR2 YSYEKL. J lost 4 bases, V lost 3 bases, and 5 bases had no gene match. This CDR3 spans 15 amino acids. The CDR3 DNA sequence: TGCGCCAGCAGCCATAGCGGGAGTGAAGCAGATACGCAGTATTTT. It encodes CASSHSGSEADTQYF.

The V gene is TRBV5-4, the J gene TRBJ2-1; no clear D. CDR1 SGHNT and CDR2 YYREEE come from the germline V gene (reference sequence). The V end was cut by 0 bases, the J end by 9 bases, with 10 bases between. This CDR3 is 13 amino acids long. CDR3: CASSLERFGEQFF. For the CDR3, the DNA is TGTGCCAGCAGCTTGGAAAGGTTCGGTGAGCAGTTCTTC.

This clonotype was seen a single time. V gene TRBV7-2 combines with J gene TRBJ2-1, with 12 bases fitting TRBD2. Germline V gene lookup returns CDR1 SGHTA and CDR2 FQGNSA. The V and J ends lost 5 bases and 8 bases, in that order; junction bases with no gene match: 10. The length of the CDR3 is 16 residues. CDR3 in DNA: TGTGCCAGCAGCCTAAAGACTAGCGGGAGCTTTGATGAGCAGTTCTTC. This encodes CASSLKTSGSFDEQFF.

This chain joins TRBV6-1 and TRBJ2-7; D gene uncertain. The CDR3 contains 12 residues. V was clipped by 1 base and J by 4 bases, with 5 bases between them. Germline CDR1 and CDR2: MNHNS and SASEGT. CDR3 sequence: CASSEVWYEQYF. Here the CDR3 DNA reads TGTGCCAGCAGTGAAGTATGGTACGAGCAGTACTTC.

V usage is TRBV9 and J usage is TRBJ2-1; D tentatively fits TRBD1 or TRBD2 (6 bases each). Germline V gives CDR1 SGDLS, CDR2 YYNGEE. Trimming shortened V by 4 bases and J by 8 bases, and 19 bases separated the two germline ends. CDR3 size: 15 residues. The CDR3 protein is CASSPHGRGGDEQFF. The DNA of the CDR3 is TGTGCCAGCAGCCCCCACGGCAGGGGAGGCGATGAGCAGTTCTTC.

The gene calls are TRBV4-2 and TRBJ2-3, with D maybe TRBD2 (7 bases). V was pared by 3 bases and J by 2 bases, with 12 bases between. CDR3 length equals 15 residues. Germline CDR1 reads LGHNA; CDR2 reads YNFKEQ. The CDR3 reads CASSHKRDNTDTQYF. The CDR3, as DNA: TGTGCCAGCAGCCACAAGCGGGACAACACAGATACGCAGTATTTT.